The 22 T cell receptor beta chains below all came from one sample that was sequenced in a study of CD8 T cells in Susac syndrome. With random hexamers, reverse transcription was performed on about 0.45 to 1 ug of RNA. TCRdb re-called the immunoSEQ multiplex PCR reads through MiXCR, storing one row per CDR3 protein. The data show about 440,000 distinct CDR3 sequences, 75% to 90% seen once. Sequences were obtained from CD8+ T cells from PBMCs. These receptors all come from a human donor with multiple sclerosis.

The gene calls are TRBV11-2 and TRBJ2-1; TRBD2 agrees at 7 bases. The V and J ends lost 1 base and 8 bases, in that order; junction bases with no gene match: 8. CDR1 is SGHAT, CDR2 FQNNGV, per germline. This CDR3 is 15 amino acids long. The DNA for the CDR3 is TGTGCCAGCAGCTTAGGAGGGAGGGGAGTCGATGAGCAGTTCTTC. Its translation: CASSLGGRGVDEQFF.

The V gene is TRBV4-1, the J gene TRBJ1-2, with unresolved D. V lost 0 bases to trimming and J lost 4 bases, with 9 bases between them. The germline gives CDR1 MGHRA, CDR2 YSYEKL. This CDR3 spans 14 amino acids. For the CDR3, the DNA is TGCGCCAGCAGCCAAGACGACGGCGTCTATGGCTACACCTTC. Its protein is CASSQDDGVYGYTF.

This clonotype was seen just once. This sequence joins TRBV5-1 and TRBJ1-2; weak D call: TRBD1 (5 bases). This CDR3 spans 14 amino acids. The V end was cut by 4 bases, the J end by 8 bases, with 18 bases between. Looked up from germline, CDR1 is SGHRS and CDR2 is YFSETQ. CDR3 protein: CASSIRDGHVGYTF. CDR3 sequence (DNA): TGCGCCAGCAGCATTCGGGACGGACATGTAGGCTACACCTTC. Using reference TRBV5-1 and TRBJ1-2 for the parts outside the CDR3, the full variable domain is KAGVTQTPRYLIKTRGQQVTLSCSPISGHRSVSWYQQTPGQGLQFLFEYFSETQRNKGNFPGRFSGRQFSNSRSEMNVSTLELGDSALYLCASSIRDGHVGYTFGSGTRLTVV.

The rearrangement joins TRBV28 to TRBJ2-5, with D unclear. This CDR3 is built from 14 residues. Germline V gene sequence: CDR1 MDHEN, CDR2 SYDVKM. V was pared by 2 bases and J by 6 bases, with 13 bases between. The CDR3 bases are TGTGCCAGCAGTTTAGATATTGGGGTACAGACCCAGTACTTC. Translating gives CASSLDIGVQTQYF.

The rearrangement uses TRBV30 and TRBJ2-1; 7 positions match TRBD2. This CDR3 is built from 13 residues. The junction had 1 base not matched to a gene; V was cut back by 0 bases and J by 5 bases. CDR1 is GTSNPN and CDR2 is SVGIG in the germline V gene (reference sequence). CDR3 sequence: CAWSVAGNNEQFF. CDR3 sequence (DNA): TGTGCCTGGAGTGTAGCGGGGAACAATGAGCAGTTCTTC.

V gene TRBV12-3 or TRBV12-4 combines with J gene TRBJ2-7, with 12 bases fitting TRBD2. This CDR3 has 17 residues. J was trimmed by 0 bases and V by 4 bases; bases with no gene match: 7. CDR3 bases: TGTGCCAGCAGTTCTCCGACTAGCGGGAGTCCCTCCTACGAGCAGTACTTC. This encodes CASSSPTSGSPSYEQYF.

V and J are TRBV6-5 and TRBJ2-7; TRBD1 might be the D (6 bases). The CDR3 consists of 12 residues. Germline V CDR1 and CDR2: MNHEY, SVGAGI. V lost 4 bases, J lost 5 bases, and 9 bases lay in between. CDR3 sequence (DNA): TGTGCCAGCAGTTTTGCAGGGGACGAGCAGTACTTC. Translating it yields CASSFAGDEQYF.

The V and J genes are TRBV5-1 and TRBJ2-2; TRBD1 aligns across 9 bases. The CDR3 runs to 17 residues. Per germline, CDR1 SGHRS and CDR2 YFSETQ. With V trimmed by 4 bases and J by 4 bases, 11 bases remained unmatched. The CDR3 DNA follows: TGCGCCAGCAGCGGAAACAGGGGGCTTGATAGCACCGGGGAGCTGTTTTTT. The encoded protein is CASSGNRGLDSTGELFF.

The chain is built from TRBV27 and TRBJ2-2; D is ambiguous. The CDR3 extends over 14 amino acids. Trimming removed 5 bases from V and 7 bases from J, with 14 bases in between. Germline V gene lookup returns CDR1 MNHEY and CDR2 SMNVEV (reference sequence). The CDR3 is CASSPAKGYGELFF. CDR3 DNA: TGTGCCAGCAGTCCGGCGAAGGGTTACGGGGAGCTGTTTTTT.

Regarding this clonotype: This likely comes from a read error, as the CDR3 has no conserved phenylalanine or tryptophan at its end. CDR3 coding DNA: TGCGCCAGCAGCCTGGGCGGAGGTACTGAAGCTTTCATT. It is translated as CASSLGGGTEAFI. V is TRBV4-1 and J is TRBJ1-1; unclear D gene. Germline V gene data show CDR1 as MGHRA and CDR2 as YSYEKL. V lost 4 bases, J lost 5 bases, and 11 bases lay in between. The CDR3 runs 13 residues.

This chain links TRBV27 with TRBJ2-1, with 8 bases aligning to TRBD1. The CDR3 covers 16 residues. With V trimmed by 3 bases and J by 8 bases, 12 bases remained unmatched. Germline values: CDR1 MNHEY, CDR2 SMNVEV (reference sequence). CDR3 DNA sequence: TGTGCCAGCAGTTTCCTCGACAGGGGTCAAAACGATGAGCAGTTCTTC. This encodes CASSFLDRGQNDEQFF.

J is TRBJ1-6 and V is TRBV4-1; D unresolved. Deletions cut 4 bases from V and 7 bases from J, with 5 bases between. Germline CDR1 MGHRA, CDR2 YSYEKL. The CDR3 loop spans 12 amino acids. CDR3 loop: CASSLLNSPLHF. The CDR3 nucleotides are TGCGCCAGCAGCCTCCTGAATTCACCCCTCCACTTT.

V and J are TRBV5-8 and TRBJ1-1; tentative D call: TRBD1 (5 bases). The V and J ends lost 0 bases and 2 bases respectively, with 8 bases between them. There are 14 residues in the CDR3. CDR1 and CDR2 (germline): SGHTS, YDEGEE. In DNA form, the CDR3 reads TGTGCCAGCAGCTTGGAGGGGTATAACACTGAAGCTTTCTTT. It yields the protein CASSLEGYNTEAFF. Complete variable domain (other parts from reference TRBV5-8 and TRBJ1-1): EAGVTQSPTHLIKTRGQQATLRCSPISGHTSVYWYQQALGLGLQFLLWYDEGEERNRGNFPPRFSGRQFPNYSSELNVNALELEDSALYLCASSLEGYNTEAFFGQGTRLTVV.

V gene TRBV21-1 combines with J gene TRBJ1-5; no DNA check was done on the table's D call, TRBD1. TRBV21-1 is labeled a pseudogene. The CDR3 covers 15 residues. Here the CDR3 DNA reads TGTGCCAGCTCCGGGCAGGGACTTACCAATCAGCCCCAGCATTTT. Translating it yields CASSGQGLTNQPQHF.

The chain combines TRBV5-5 with TRBJ1-5, with a weak D call TRBD1 (6 bases). The V end lost 2 bases, the J end lost 4 bases, and 10 bases lay between the germline ends. This CDR3 has 14 residues. Germline-derived CDR1 and CDR2 are SGHKS and YYEKEE (reference sequence). CDR3 nucleotides: TGTGCCAGCAGCTTAAGGGGGGAGAATCAGCCCCAGCATTTT. Protein: CASSLRGENQPQHF.

The CDR3 DNA is TGTGCCAGCAGTGAATCTGATTACGAGCAGTTCTTC. It yields the protein CASSESDYEQFF. The chain joins TRBV6-1 to TRBJ2-1, with D hard to call. The V gene's germline CDR1 is MNHNS and CDR2 SASEGT. V was shortened by 2 bases and J by 10 bases, with 9 bases between the two germline ends. CDR3 size: 12 residues.

This clonotype has just a few counts. The chain employs TRBV27 and TRBJ1-4; D uncertain. V was shortened by 2 bases and J by 0 bases, with 7 bases between the two germline ends. The CDR3 spans 15 residues. Germline V gene lookup returns CDR1 MNHEY and CDR2 SMNVEV (reference sequence). The CDR3 nucleotides read TGTGCCAGCAGTTTAGGGAGTGCAACTAATGAAAAACTGTTTTTT. Translation gives CASSLGSATNEKLFF. Variable domain in full (rest from reference TRBV27 and TRBJ1-4): EAQVTQNPRYLITVTGKKLTVTCSQNMNHEYMSWYRQDPGLGLRQIYYSMNVEVTDKGDVPEGYKVSRKEKRNFPLILESPSPNQTSLYFCASSLGSATNEKLFFGSGTQLSVL.

This clonotype was recorded only once. This rearrangement joins TRBV4-1 to TRBJ2-3; 10 bases are a match to TRBD2. This CDR3 spans 15 amino acids. Trimming cost V 5 bases and J 6 bases; bases outside gene matches: 8. CDR1 is MGHRA and CDR2 is YSYEKL in the germline V gene. The CDR3 nucleotides are TGCGCCAGCAGCTTTCTAGCGGGAGAAACGGATACGCAGTATTTT. It translates to CASSFLAGETDTQYF.

The chain joins TRBV6-5 to TRBJ2-7; D is possibly TRBD1 or TRBD2 (5 bases each). Germline V gene sequence: CDR1 MNHEY, CDR2 SVGAGI. The CDR3 runs to 16 residues. Trimming shortened V by 3 bases and J by 2 bases, and 17 bases separated the two germline ends. As DNA, the CDR3 is TGTGCCAGCAGTTATAGTATGGCGAGGGGCCCCTACGAGCAGTACTTC. Translating it yields CASSYSMARGPYEQYF.

The chain recombines TRBV6-5 with TRBJ2-5; D ambiguous. CDR1 is MNHEY, CDR2 SVGAGI, per germline. The CDR3 consists of 13 residues. Trimming left V 0 bases short and J 1 base short, with 3 bases between. CDR3 protein: CASSYSLQETQYF. The CDR3 DNA reads as TGTGCCAGCAGTTACTCGCTCCAAGAGACCCAGTACTTC.

This chain uses TRBV6-6 with TRBJ2-7; the D call may be TRBD1 or TRBD2 (5 bases each). There are 14 residues in the CDR3. The V and J ends lost 6 bases and 3 bases respectively, with 15 bases between them. Germline values: CDR1 MNHNY, CDR2 SVGAGI (reference sequence). CDR3 residues: CASSSGPPFYEQYF. The CDR3 DNA is TGTGCCAGCAGCTCGGGACCCCCCTTCTACGAGCAGTACTTC.

As for this clonotype: The junction departs from the called germline gene at one end, perhaps through a read error. V gene TRBV7-9 combines with J gene TRBJ1-1, with D unresolved. The CDR3 contains 13 residues. CDR1 is SEHNR and CDR2 is FQNEAQ in the germline V gene (reference sequence). CDR3 in DNA: TGTGCCAGCAGTTTAGAGCCCAACACTGAAGCTTTCTTT. Translating it yields CASSLEPNTEAFF.